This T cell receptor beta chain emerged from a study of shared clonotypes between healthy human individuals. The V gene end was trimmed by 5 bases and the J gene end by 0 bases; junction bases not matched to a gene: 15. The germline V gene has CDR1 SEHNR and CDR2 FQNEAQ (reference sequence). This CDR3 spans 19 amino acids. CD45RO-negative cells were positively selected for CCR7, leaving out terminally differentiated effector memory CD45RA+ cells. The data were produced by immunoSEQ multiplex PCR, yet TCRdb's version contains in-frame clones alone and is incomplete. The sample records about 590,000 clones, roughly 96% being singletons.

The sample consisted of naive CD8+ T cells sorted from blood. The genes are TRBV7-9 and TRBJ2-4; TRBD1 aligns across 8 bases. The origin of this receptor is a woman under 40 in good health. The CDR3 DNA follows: TGTGCCAGCAGCGCAACCGGGACAGGCTTCTTTTTAGCCAAAAACATTCAGTACTTC. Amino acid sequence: CASSATGTGFFLAKNIQYF.